Below, 25 T cell receptor beta chains from the same sample are listed, as sequenced in a study of T cells in localized non-small cell lung cancer. Some clones are missing from TCRdb's copy, which holds only in-frame ones; the method was immunoSEQ multiplex PCR. The top ten clones hold around 1.7% of a sample with 100,000 to 150,000 clones, about 89% of them seen once. Material: peripheral blood, obtained before any cancer treatment. The source is a female donor at least 60 years old with stage I lung adenocarcinoma.

The chain joins TRBV7-8 to TRBJ1-5; D ambiguous. In germline, CDR1 is SGHVS, CDR2 FQNEAQ. The CDR3 totals 15 residues. The germline V and J ends were trimmed by 1 base and 6 bases, with 13 bases remaining between them. Here the CDR3 reads CASSLDGYSSQPQHF. The CDR3 bases are TGTGCCAGCAGCTTAGACGGGTATAGTAGTCAGCCCCAGCATTTT.

This sequence joins TRBV27 and TRBJ2-2; D gene ambiguous. From germline, CDR1 is MNHEY and CDR2 SMNVEV (reference sequence). The ends were cut back, 2 bases at V and 7 bases at J, with 11 bases in the middle. The CDR3 is 14 residues long. The CDR3 loop reads CASSLMSGIGELFF. DNA for the CDR3: TGTGCCAGCAGTTTAATGTCGGGTATCGGGGAGCTGTTTTTT.

CDR3 sequence reads: CASSSTRTGTYEQYF. CDR3 bases: TGTGCCAGCAGTTCTACCAGGACGGGAACCTACGAGCAGTACTTC. The chain couples TRBV28 to TRBJ2-7, with a weak D call TRBD2 (5 bases). The CDR3 spans 15 residues. In germline, CDR1 is MDHEN, CDR2 SYDVKM. Trimming removed 4 bases from V and 2 bases from J, with 15 bases in between. The whole variable domain, filled in from reference TRBV28 and TRBJ2-7, reads DVKVTQSSRYLVKRTGEKVFLECVQDMDHENMFWYRQDPGLGLRLIYFSYDVKMKEKGDIPEGYSVSREKKERFSLILESASTNQTSMYLCASSSTRTGTYEQYFGPGTRLTVT.

The J gene is TRBJ2-7, the V gene TRBV7-2; 7 nucleotides agree with TRBD2. J lost 7 bases, V lost 5 bases, and 14 bases had no gene match. The length of the CDR3 is 15 residues. Germline V gives CDR1 SGHTA, CDR2 FQGNSA. This chain's CDR3 is CASSPGLGETREQYF. The CDR3, as DNA: TGTGCCAGCAGCCCCGGACTAGGTGAAACGCGGGAGCAGTACTTC.

The chain uses TRBV11-2 and TRBJ1-2; D remains unclear. V was pared by 3 bases and J by 14 bases, with 19 bases between. Per germline, CDR1 SGHAT and CDR2 FQNNGV. The CDR3 covers 13 residues. CDR3 sequence: CASSLAPQMGSTF. In nucleotides, the CDR3 is TGTGCCAGCAGCTTGGCGCCTCAAATGGGCTCTACCTTC.

This chain links TRBV5-4 with TRBJ2-5; D not resolved. The CDR3 sequence is 13 residues long. V gave up 0 bases and J gave up 2 bases, with 5 bases separating them. The germline CDR1 and CDR2 sequences are SGHNT and YYREEE (reference sequence). The CDR3 spells CASSLEQQETQYF. CDR3 DNA: TGTGCCAGCAGCTTGGAACAGCAAGAGACCCAGTACTTC.

V and J are TRBV5-1 and TRBJ2-1, with D possibly TRBD1 on 6 matching bases. The V and J ends lost 1 base and 4 bases respectively, with 15 bases between them. This CDR3 is built from 16 residues. Germline V gene lookup returns CDR1 SGHRS and CDR2 YFSETQ. CDR3 in DNA: TGCGCCAGCAGCTTGAGTAAGGGCCAGGGGTACAATGAGCAGTTCTTC. It yields the protein CASSLSKGQGYNEQFF. The variable domain in full, completed from reference TRBV5-1 and TRBJ2-1, reads KAGVTQTPRYLIKTRGQQVTLSCSPISGHRSVSWYQQTPGQGLQFLFEYFSETQRNKGNFPGRFSGRQFSNSRSEMNVSTLELGDSALYLCASSLSKGQGYNEQFFGPGTRLTVL.

V and J are TRBV5-1 and TRBJ2-1; 7 bases agree with TRBD2. Unmatched junction bases numbered 10, after V lost 4 bases and J lost 9 bases. The length of the CDR3 is 14 residues. Germline values: CDR1 SGHRS, CDR2 YFSETQ. The CDR3 loop reads CASSGVGRESEQFF. The CDR3, as DNA: TGCGCCAGCAGCGGGGTTGGGCGGGAGAGTGAGCAGTTCTTC.

This rearrangement joins TRBV6-6 to TRBJ2-3; 9 positions match TRBD1. The V gene's germline CDR1 is MNHNY and CDR2 SVGAGI (reference sequence). The length of the CDR3 is 15 residues. Losses at the gene ends were 4 bases for V and 8 bases for J; bases not matched to a gene: 10. CDR3: CASSSTGGSLGTQYF. Here the CDR3 DNA reads TGTGCCAGCAGTTCGACAGGGGGAAGTCTAGGTACGCAGTATTTT.

This clone was observed once. The chain combines TRBV5-4 with TRBJ1-4; D might be TRBD1 (5 bases). This CDR3 has 15 residues. V shed 0 bases and J shed 5 bases, with 11 bases lying between them. Looked up from germline, CDR1 is SGHNT and CDR2 is YYREEE (reference sequence). The CDR3 is CASSLAGRGNEKLFF. In nucleotides, the CDR3 is TGTGCCAGCAGCTTGGCGGGGAGGGGAAATGAAAAACTGTTTTTT.

The chain uses TRBV5-8 and TRBJ2-2, with TRBD2 as a possible D gene (6 bases). Germline V gene sequence: CDR1 SGHTS, CDR2 YDEGEE. The ends were cut back, 4 bases at V and 7 bases at J, with 17 bases in the middle. The CDR3 is made up of 15 amino acids. The CDR3 here is CASSLLGLPFGELFF. DNA for the CDR3: TGTGCCAGCAGCCTCCTGGGACTGCCATTCGGGGAGCTGTTTTTT. Full variable domain (missing parts from reference TRBV5-8 and TRBJ2-2): EAGVTQSPTHLIKTRGQQATLRCSPISGHTSVYWYQQALGLGLQFLLWYDEGEERNRGNFPPRFSGRQFPNYSSELNVNALELEDSALYLCASSLLGLPFGELFFGEGSRLTVL.

J is TRBJ2-2 and V is TRBV10-2; tentative D call: TRBD2 (6 bases). The CDR3 spans 17 residues. The V end was cut by 6 bases, the J end by 4 bases, with 21 bases between. Germline CDR1 reads WSHSY; CDR2 reads SAAADI. The CDR3 is CASRKSREPSGTGELFF. For the CDR3, the DNA is TGCGCCAGCAGGAAAAGCCGGGAGCCCTCGGGCACCGGGGAGCTGTTTTTT.

The J gene is TRBJ1-1, the V gene TRBV28; TRBD1 is a possible D gene (5 bases). The CDR3 is 12 residues long. Germline assignment: CDR1 MDHEN and CDR2 SYDVKM. Trimming cost V 8 bases and J 8 bases, with 15 bases left between them. CDR3 amino acids: CASAKGLSEAFF. The CDR3 coding sequence is TGTGCCAGCGCAAAGGGACTTAGCGAAGCTTTCTTT.

CDR3 sequence (DNA): TGTGCCAGCAGTGAGGGGACAGGGTCCTACGAGCAGTACTTC. Its translation is CASSEGTGSYEQYF. The chain is built from TRBV2 and TRBJ2-7, with 9 bases aligning to TRBD1. The CDR3 is 14 residues long. Germline V CDR1 and CDR2: SNHLY, FYNNEI. With V trimmed by 3 bases and J by 1 base, 1 base remained unmatched.

The rearrangement uses TRBV30 and TRBJ2-7; D ambiguous. Germline V gene sequence: CDR1 GTSNPN, CDR2 SVGIG (reference sequence). The V end was cut by 3 bases, the J end by 2 bases, with 11 bases between. The CDR3 is 13 residues long. The CDR3 nucleotides are TGTGCCTGGAGACGCAGCAATCCCTACGAGCAGTACTTC. This encodes CAWRRSNPYEQYF.

This clone was recorded once. The chain joins TRBV5-5 to TRBJ2-6, with D possibly TRBD1 on 7 matching bases. This CDR3 region has 18 residues. The V gene lost 3 bases and the J gene lost 0 bases, with 16 bases spanning the gap. Germline V gives CDR1 SGHKS, CDR2 YYEKEE (reference sequence). CDR3 protein: CASSWGDRLNSGANVLTF. CDR3 coding DNA: TGTGCCAGCAGCTGGGGGGACAGACTAAACTCTGGGGCCAACGTCCTGACTTTC. The whole variable domain, filled in from reference TRBV5-5 and TRBJ2-6, reads DAGVTQSPTHLIKTRGQQVTLRCSPISGHKSVSWYQQVLGQGPQFIFQYYEKEERGRGNFPDRFSARQFPNYSSELNVNALLLGDSALYLCASSWGDRLNSGANVLTFGAGSRLTVL.

The V and J genes are TRBV27 and TRBJ2-3, with 12 bases fitting TRBD2. V lost 5 bases, J lost 2 bases, and 11 bases stayed unmatched. Germline CDR1 and CDR2: MNHEY and SMNVEV (reference sequence). This CDR3 is built from 18 residues. The CDR3 is CASSPGLTSGRNTDTQYF. The DNA for the CDR3 is TGTGCCAGCAGTCCCGGGCTCACTAGCGGGAGGAACACAGATACGCAGTATTTT.

V usage is TRBV28 and J usage is TRBJ2-2, with D tentatively TRBD2 (5 bases). V lost 6 bases and J 7 bases, leaving 12 bases between the germline ends. This CDR3 is built from 13 residues. Germline values: CDR1 MDHEN, CDR2 SYDVKM. Here the CDR3 reads CASRSRGIGELFF. The CDR3 coding sequence is TGTGCCAGCAGGTCTCGGGGAATCGGGGAGCTGTTTTTT.

V is TRBV28 and J is TRBJ1-5, with TRBD1 identical over 10 bases. The V gene's germline CDR1 is MDHEN and CDR2 SYDVKM. The junction had 5 bases not matched to a gene; V was cut back by 1 base and J by 5 bases. This CDR3 is 16 amino acids long. The CDR3 DNA follows: TGTGCCAGCAGTTTATACGGGGACAGGGGCGATCAGCCCCAGCATTTT. Translating it yields CASSLYGDRGDQPQHF.

The rearrangement joins TRBV11-2 to TRBJ2-3, with TRBD2 as a possible D gene (6 bases). Trimming took 5 bases from V and 2 from J, leaving 17 bases between them. This CDR3 region has 16 residues. Germline-derived CDR1 and CDR2 are SGHAT and FQNNGV. The CDR3 DNA reads TGTGCCAGCAGCCCAACGGGGGTTATTAACACAGATACGCAGTATTTT. Protein product: CASSPTGVINTDTQYF. Full variable domain (missing parts from reference TRBV11-2 and TRBJ2-3): EAGVAQSPRYKIIEKRQSVAFWCNPISGHATLYWYQQILGQGPKLLIQFQNNGVVDDSQLPKDRFSAERLKGVDSTLKIQPAKLEDSAVYLCASSPTGVINTDTQYFGPGTRLTVL.

The count of this clone is one. The chain joins TRBV10-3 to TRBJ1-2, with D unresolved. The CDR3 sequence is 12 residues long. Trimming took off 5 bases at V and 7 bases at J, with 11 bases between the two ends. From germline, CDR1 is ENHRY and CDR2 SYGVKD. The CDR3 loop is CAISRPLGGYTF. Written as DNA, the CDR3 is TGTGCCATCAGTAGGCCTTTGGGTGGCTACACCTTC.

The rearrangement uses TRBV9 and TRBJ2-1; no firm D call. This CDR3 comprises 14 residues. Trimming stripped 0 bases from V and 7 bases from J, with 11 bases between. The germline V gene has CDR1 SGDLS and CDR2 YYNGEE. CDR3 bases: TGTGCCAGCAGCGTAGCTACACCGGGTAATGAGCAGTTCTTC. Its translation: CASSVATPGNEQFF.

V gene TRBV5-4 combines with J gene TRBJ1-5; TRBD1 might be the D (5 bases). Trimming shortened V by 0 bases and J by 1 base, and 5 bases separated the two germline ends. Germline-derived CDR1 and CDR2 are SGHNT and YYREEE (reference sequence). The CDR3 length is 14 residues. This CDR3 reads CASSLGGSNQPQHF. CDR3 bases: TGTGCCAGCAGCTTGGGGGGGAGCAATCAGCCCCAGCATTTT.

The chain couples TRBV5-1 to TRBJ2-1; TRBD2 agrees at 10 bases. Germline CDR1 is SGHRS and CDR2 is YFSETQ. The CDR3 consists of 16 residues. J gave up 1 base and V 4 bases, and 5 bases lay outside the gene matches. The CDR3 loop is CASSSLAGVSYNEQFF. Here the CDR3 DNA reads TGCGCCAGCAGCAGTCTAGCGGGAGTGTCCTACAATGAGCAGTTCTTC.

This chain connects TRBV9 to TRBJ2-2; 7 bases match TRBD1. V lost 0 bases and J lost 5; bases outside the gene matches: 4. Germline loops: CDR1 SGDLS, CDR2 YYNGEE. The CDR3 is 15 residues long. This CDR3 is CASSVDQGVTGELFF. In DNA, the CDR3 is TGTGCCAGCAGCGTAGACCAGGGGGTGACCGGGGAGCTGTTTTTT.